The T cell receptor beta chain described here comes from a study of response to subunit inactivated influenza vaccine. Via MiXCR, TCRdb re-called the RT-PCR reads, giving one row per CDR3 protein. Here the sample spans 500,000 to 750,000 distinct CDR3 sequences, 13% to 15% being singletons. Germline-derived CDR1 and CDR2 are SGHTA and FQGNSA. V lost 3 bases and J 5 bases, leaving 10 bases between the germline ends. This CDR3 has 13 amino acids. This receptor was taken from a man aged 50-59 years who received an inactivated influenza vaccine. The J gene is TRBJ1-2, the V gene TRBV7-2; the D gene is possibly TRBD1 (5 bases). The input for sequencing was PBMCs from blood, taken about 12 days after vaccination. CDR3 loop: CASSFDRQYGYTF. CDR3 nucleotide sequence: TGTGCCAGCAGCTTTGACAGACAATATGGCTACACCTTC.